Given below is one T cell receptor beta chain in context. The CDR3 loop spans 17 amino acids. The V and J ends lost 9 bases and 0 bases respectively, with 19 bases between them. Germline V lookup: CDR1 SGHDT, CDR2 YYEEEE. The sample originates from a study of cytomegalovirus exposure and HLA in healthy donors. Primers for the PCR totalled 60 Vbeta and 13 Jbeta. This table comes from immunoSEQ multiplex PCR, and its TCRdb copy is limited to in-frame clones, with some not included. The table has approximately 190,000 clones, around 81% seen once. This receptor was obtained from a woman aged 18 to 35 in good health and CMV-seropositive. Sequenced input: PBMCs. The chain is built from TRBV5-6 and TRBJ2-6; D remains unclear. CDR3 in DNA: TGTGCCATCCCACCAGCTCGGGTTTTCTCTGGGGCCAACGTCCTGACTTTC. This gives the protein CAIPPARVFSGANVLTF.